Listed below are T cell receptor beta chains from one sample, sequenced in a study of blood T cell repertoires in COVID-19. Some clones are missing from TCRdb's copy, which holds only in-frame ones; the method was immunoSEQ multiplex PCR. The repertoire has under 70,000 clones, about nine tenths of them found once; the top ten carry around 6%. The sample taken for sequencing was peripheral blood. These TCRs come from a woman in her 70s with acute or convalescent COVID-19. Both conserved end residues are part of each CDR3. D genes are given only for firm matches. Rows give clone size only sometimes, using once, few, many, or a class for an expanded clone.

abundance | d_gene | j_gene | v_gene | CDR3aa | CDR3nt
- | - | TRBJ1-2 | TRBV28 | CASSLSTSRGYTF | TGTGCCAGCAGTCTCTCTACGTCTCGTGGCTACACCTTC
- | - | TRBJ1-1 | TRBV9 | CASSVTGAMNTEAFF | TGTGCCAGCAGCGTTACAGGAGCCATGAACACTGAAGCTTTCTTT
- | - | TRBJ2-7 | TRBV4-2 | CASSQAETPDYEQYF | TGTGCCAGCAGCCAAGCCGAGACTCCAGACTACGAGCAGTACTTC
- | - | TRBJ2-3 | TRBV5-1 | CASNREPDTQYF | TGCGCCAGCAACAGGGAACCAGATACGCAGTATTTT
- | - | TRBJ2-7 | TRBV5-1 | CASKAETSYEQYF | TGCGCCAGCAAAGCGGAAACGTCCTACGAGCAGTACTTC
- | - | TRBJ2-5 | TRBV5-1 | CASSLVQGGETQYF | TGCGCCAGCAGCTTGGTCCAGGGGGGAGAGACCCAGTACTTC
- | - | TRBJ1-3 | TRBV7-2 | CASSLDRWSGNTIYF | TGTGCCAGCAGCTTAGATCGGTGGAGTGGGAACACCATATATTTT
once | - | TRBJ2-3 | TRBV4-1 | CASSSNGGAQYF | TGCGCCAGCAGCTCCAACGGTGGTGCGCAGTATTTT
- | - | TRBJ2-2 | TRBV11-3 | CASSEAGFGELFF | TGTGCCAGCAGCGAGGCAGGGTTCGGGGAGCTGTTTTTT
- | - | TRBJ2-2 | TRBV9 | CASTSDSTGELFF | TGTGCCAGCACCTCGGACAGCACCGGGGAGCTGTTTTTT
- | TRBD1 | TRBJ1-5 | TRBV28 | CASSFRGGGGQPQHF | TGTGCCAGCAGTTTTCGCGGAGGGGGCGGTCAGCCCCAGCATTTT
- | TRBD1 | TRBJ1-1 | TRBV15 | CATSSLPGQGTNTEAFF | TGTGCCACCAGCAGCTTACCGGGACAGGGTACGAACACTGAAGCTTTCTTT
once | - | TRBJ2-5 | TRBV6-2/TRBV6-3 | CASSYTRAGETQYF | TGTGCCAGCAGTTACACTAGGGCAGGAGAGACCCAGTACTTC
once | TRBD2 | TRBJ2-1 | TRBV19 | CASSLGTSGRMNEQFF | TGTGCCAGTAGTTTAGGGACTAGCGGGAGAATGAATGAGCAGTTCTTC
- | TRBD1 | TRBJ1-2 | TRBV3-1/TRBV3-2 | CASSSPGQLYGYTF | TGTGCCAGCAGCTCTCCGGGACAGCTCTATGGCTACACCTTC
- | - | TRBJ2-1 | TRBV5-1 | CASSLHQLTGYNEQFF | TGCGCCAGCAGCTTACACCAATTGACAGGCTACAATGAGCAGTTCTTC
- | TRBD1 | TRBJ1-4 | TRBV7-9 | CASSSSWDRGEKLFF | TGTGCCAGCAGCTCGTCCTGGGACAGAGGCGAAAAACTGTTTTTT
- | TRBD2 | TRBJ2-5 | TRBV30 | CAWSVGAGAQETQYF | TGTGCCTGGAGTGTCGGAGCGGGGGCCCAAGAGACCCAGTACTTC
- | TRBD2 | TRBJ2-7 | TRBV7-3 | CASSLSGSYEQYF | TGTGCCAGCAGCCTTAGCGGGAGCTACGAGCAGTACTTC
few | TRBD1 | TRBJ2-2 | TRBV28 | CASSHRQGVTGELFF | TGTGCCAGCAGCCATAGACAGGGTGTAACAGGGGAGCTGTTTTTT
- | TRBD1 | TRBJ1-3 | TRBV11-2 | CASSFDRGHSGNTIYF | TGTGCCAGCAGCTTCGACAGGGGGCATTCTGGAAACACCATATATTTT
few | - | TRBJ1-1 | TRBV11-2 | CASSHLIEAFF | TGTGCCAGCAGCCATCTAATTGAAGCTTTCTTT
- | - | TRBJ2-6 | TRBV4-2 | CASSQGDTRSGANVLTF | TGTGCCAGCAGCCAAGGAGACACACGCTCTGGGGCCAACGTCCTGACTTTC
- | TRBD1 | TRBJ1-4 | TRBV19 | CASSRRRGLDEKLFF | TGTGCCAGTAGCCGGCGGAGGGGGCTGGATGAAAAACTGTTTTTT
few | TRBD1 | TRBJ2-7 | TRBV7-3 | CASSPDRAHSYEQYF | TGTGCCAGCAGCCCGGACAGGGCTCACTCCTACGAGCAGTACTTC
once | TRBD1 | TRBJ2-3 | TRBV7-9 | CASSLRRDRVGTDTQYF | TGTGCCAGCAGTTTGCGACGCGACAGGGTTGGAACAGATACGCAGTATTTT
- | - | TRBJ1-6 | TRBV19 | CASSITQVYNSPLHF | TGTGCCAGTAGTATTACCCAGGTCTATAATTCACCCCTCCACTTT
- | - | TRBJ1-1 | TRBV9 | CASSVAPQGGTEAFF | TGTGCCAGCAGCGTAGCTCCCCAGGGCGGAACTGAAGCTTTCTTT
- | - | TRBJ2-3 | TRBV7-3 | CAREGEGESSNTQYF | TGTGCCAGAGAGGGAGAGGGGGAGAGTAGCAATACGCAGTATTTT
- | TRBD2 | TRBJ2-1 | TRBV5-1 | CASSFLAGDYNEQFF | TGCGCCAGCAGCTTCCTAGCGGGAGACTACAATGAGCAGTTCTTC
- | - | TRBJ1-1 | TRBV11-2 | CASSLTPMNTEAFF | TGTGCCAGCAGCTTGACACCCATGAACACTGAAGCTTTCTTT
- | - | TRBJ2-5 | TRBV20-1 | CSASPGKETQYF | TGCAGTGCTAGTCCCGGGAAAGAGACCCAGTACTTC
- | - | TRBJ2-1 | TRBV24-1 | CATSDPAGQFHYNEQFF | TGTGCCACCAGTGACCCGGCCGGACAGTTCCACTACAATGAGCAGTTCTTC
- | - | TRBJ1-1 | TRBV7-9 | CASSLGSGDEAFF | TGTGCCAGCAGCTTAGGCAGTGGTGATGAAGCTTTCTTT
- | - | TRBJ1-3 | TRBV28 | CASRAGPSGNTIYF | TGTGCCAGCAGGGCAGGCCCTTCTGGAAACACCATATATTTT
- | TRBD1 | TRBJ1-1 | TRBV29-1 | CSGGQVLNTEAFF | TGCAGCGGGGGACAGGTCCTGAACACTGAAGCTTTCTTT
- | TRBD1 | TRBJ1-2 | TRBV6-6 | CASRWTGGDPGYTF | TGTGCCAGCAGGTGGACAGGGGGCGACCCTGGCTACACCTTC
- | - | TRBJ1-1 | TRBV2 | CASSVSMNTEAFF | TGTGCCAGCAGTGTTAGTATGAACACTGAAGCTTTCTTT
- | - | TRBJ1-5 | TRBV12-3/TRBV12-4 | CASSYGVSQPQHF | TGTGCCAGCAGTTACGGAGTTTCTCAGCCCCAGCATTTT
- | - | TRBJ1-2 | TRBV28 | CASTPRPNYGYTF | TGTGCCAGCACCCCCCGTCCCAACTATGGCTACACCTTC
- | TRBD1 | TRBJ1-1 | TRBV18 | CASSLGQGDTEAFF | TGTGCCAGCTCCCTGGGACAGGGCGACACTGAAGCTTTCTTT
- | - | TRBJ1-4 | TRBV5-1 | CASSYQGSNEKLFF | TGCGCCAGCAGCTACCAGGGTTCTAATGAAAAACTGTTTTTT
- | TRBD1 | TRBJ1-1 | TRBV19 | CASGQGAWGTEAFF | TGTGCCAGTGGTCAGGGGGCCTGGGGGACTGAAGCTTTCTTT
- | TRBD1 | TRBJ2-7 | TRBV5-1 | CASSLGTGTYEQYF | TGCGCCAGCAGCTTGGGGACAGGGACCTACGAGCAGTACTTC
- | - | TRBJ2-3 | TRBV9 | CASSPAGASTDTQYF | TGTGCCAGCAGTCCTGCGGGGGCCAGCACAGATACGCAGTATTTT
- | - | TRBJ1-2 | TRBV30 | CAWTLGAGNHYGYTF | TGTGCCTGGACCTTGGGGGCAGGGAACCACTATGGCTACACCTTC
- | TRBD1 | TRBJ1-1 | TRBV2 | CASTQGTVLNTEAFF | TGTGCCAGCACCCAGGGGACAGTTTTGAACACTGAAGCTTTCTTT
- | TRBD1 | TRBJ1-1 | TRBV28 | CASRAGTARNTEAFF | TGTGCCAGCAGAGCCGGGACAGCAAGGAACACTGAAGCTTTCTTT
- | - | TRBJ2-2 | TRBV29-1 | CSVLTGNTGELFF | TGCAGCGTTCTGACAGGGAACACCGGGGAGCTGTTTTTT
- | TRBD2 | TRBJ2-7 | TRBV3-1/TRBV3-2 | CASSQENQRGFSYEQYF | TGTGCCAGCAGCCAAGAAAACCAGCGGGGGTTCTCCTACGAGCAGTACTTC
- | - | TRBJ1-1 | TRBV3-1/TRBV3-2 | CASSQQGWSTEAFF | TGTGCCAGCAGCCAACAGGGATGGAGCACTGAAGCTTTCTTT
- | - | TRBJ2-5 | TRBV28 | CASSFWGRETQYF | TGTGCCAGCAGTTTTTGGGGCAGGGAGACCCAGTACTTC
- | - | TRBJ2-3 | TRBV27 | CASSLDMRSTDTQYF | TGTGCCAGCAGTTTAGATATGAGGAGTACAGATACGCAGTATTTT
- | - | TRBJ1-2 | TRBV28 | CASSAHDRYYGYTF | TGTGCCAGCAGTGCCCATGACAGGTACTATGGCTACACCTTC
- | - | TRBJ1-6 | TRBV28 | CASSLPGPNSPLHF | TGTGCCAGCAGTTTACCAGGGCCTAATTCACCCCTCCACTTT